This TCR beta chain stems from a study of cytomegalovirus exposure and HLA in healthy donors. Researchers ran the PCR with 60 Vbeta and 13 Jbeta primers. Sequencing was performed with immunoSEQ multiplex PCR; in TCRdb, only in-frame clones are kept and a portion is missing. The sample holds 200,000 to 250,000 clones, 82% seen once. From germline, CDR1 is SGHAT and CDR2 FQDESV (reference sequence). The CDR3 extends over 15 amino acids. V lost 5 bases to trimming and J lost 9 bases, with 20 bases between them. This rearrangement joins TRBV11-1 to TRBJ2-4; TRBD2 might be the D (7 bases). Material: PBMCs. This clonotype was sampled from a middle-aged woman in good health and CMV-seronegative. The CDR3 DNA sequence: TGTGCCAGCAGCGCAGGGGCGGGAGTTGGTAGCATTCAGTACTTC. Translated, it gives CASSAGAGVGSIQYF.